Presented here are 4 T cell receptor beta chains from one specimen sequenced in a study of glioma-infiltrating T cells. Using RNA template, CDR3s of TCR alpha and beta were amplified with iRepertoire arm-PCR. TCRdb re-called the multiplex PCR reads through MiXCR, storing one row per CDR3 protein. Of about 180,000 distinct CDR3 sequences in the sample, around 42% are singletons; the top ten hold over 4%. Sequenced sample: glioma tissue, nonneoplastic brain tissue, or PBMCs (not recorded which). These receptors were taken from a human donor with low-grade glioma or glioblastoma, undergoing nonglioma brain surgery, or in good health (not recorded which).

This rearrangement joins TRBV7-2 to TRBJ1-3; D is ambiguous. The V end was cut by 2 bases, the J end by 1 base, with 9 bases between. Germline values: CDR1 SGHTA, CDR2 FQGNSA. CDR3 length equals 15 residues. In DNA, the CDR3 is TGTGCCAGCAGCTTATCCGTCAGATCTGGAAACACCATATATTTT. This sequence encodes CASSLSVRSGNTIYF.

As to this clonotype: The junction differs from germline at one of its ends, possibly a read error. This rearrangement joins TRBV19 to TRBJ2-3; the D call may be TRBD1 or TRBD2 (5 bases each). CDR1 LNHDA and CDR2 SQIVND come from the germline V gene (reference sequence). This CDR3 is built from 17 residues. CDR3 sequence reads: CASSISPRGASRDTQYF. CDR3 bases: TGTGCCAGTAGTATAAGTCCTAGAGGGGCCAGCAGAGATACGCAGTATTTT.

This clonotype was seen at least ten times. The chain uses TRBV20-1 and TRBJ2-7; D possibly corresponds to TRBD1 (5 bases). Deletions cut 4 bases from V and 3 bases from J, with 10 bases between. The CDR3 has 12 residues. Germline V gives CDR1 DFQATT, CDR2 SNEGSKA (reference sequence). CDR3 coding DNA: TGCAGTGCTACAGGGTATTTCTACGAGCAGTACTTC. Its translation: CSATGYFYEQYF.

This clonotype was seen ten or more times. V usage is TRBV28 and J usage is TRBJ2-7; D not resolved. Trimming removed 5 bases at V and 0 bases at J, with 8 bases between. This CDR3 comprises 13 residues. CDR1 and CDR2 (germline): MDHEN, SYDVKM. CDR3 sequence: CASSLNLSYEQYF. The CDR3 nucleotides read TGTGCCAGCAGTCTAAACCTCTCCTACGAGCAGTACTTC. The full variable domain, in which reference TRBV28 and TRBJ2-7 provide the parts outside the CDR3, is DVKVTQSSRYLVKRTGEKVFLECVQDMDHENMFWYRQDPGLGLRLIYFSYDVKMKEKGDIPEGYSVSREKKERFSLILESASTNQTSMYLCASSLNLSYEQYFGPGTRLTVT.